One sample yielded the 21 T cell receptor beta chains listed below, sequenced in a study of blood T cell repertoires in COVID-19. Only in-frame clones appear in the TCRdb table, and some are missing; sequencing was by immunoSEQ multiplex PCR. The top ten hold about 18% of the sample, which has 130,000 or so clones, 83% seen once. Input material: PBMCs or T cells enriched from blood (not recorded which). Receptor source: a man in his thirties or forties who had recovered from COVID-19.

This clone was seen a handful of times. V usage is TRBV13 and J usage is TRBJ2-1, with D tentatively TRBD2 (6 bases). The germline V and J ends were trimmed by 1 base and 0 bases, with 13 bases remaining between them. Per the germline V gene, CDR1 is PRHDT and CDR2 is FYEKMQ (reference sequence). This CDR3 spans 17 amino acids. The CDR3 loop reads CASSLDPGGASYNEQFF. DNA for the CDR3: TGTGCCAGCAGCTTAGATCCCGGCGGGGCCTCCTACAATGAGCAGTTCTTC.

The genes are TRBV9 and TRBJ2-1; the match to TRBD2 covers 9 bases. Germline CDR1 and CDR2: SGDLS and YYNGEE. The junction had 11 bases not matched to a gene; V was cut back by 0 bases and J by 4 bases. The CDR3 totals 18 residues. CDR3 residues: CASSVGVSGGLLYNEQFF. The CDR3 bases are TGTGCCAGCAGCGTAGGGGTTAGCGGGGGTCTCTTATACAATGAGCAGTTCTTC.

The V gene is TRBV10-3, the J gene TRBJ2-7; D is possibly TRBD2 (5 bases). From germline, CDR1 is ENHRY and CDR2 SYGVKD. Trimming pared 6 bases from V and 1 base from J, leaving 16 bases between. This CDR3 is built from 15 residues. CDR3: CAIRGGAVPSYEQYF. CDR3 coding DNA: TGTGCCATCAGGGGTGGAGCGGTTCCATCCTACGAGCAGTACTTC.

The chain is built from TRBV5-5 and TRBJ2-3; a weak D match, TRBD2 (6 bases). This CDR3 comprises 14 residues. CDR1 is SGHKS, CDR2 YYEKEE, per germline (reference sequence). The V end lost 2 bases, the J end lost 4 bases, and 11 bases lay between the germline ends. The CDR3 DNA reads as TGTGCCAGCAGCTTTTTCGGGAGCCCAGATACGCAGTATTTT. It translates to CASSFFGSPDTQYF.

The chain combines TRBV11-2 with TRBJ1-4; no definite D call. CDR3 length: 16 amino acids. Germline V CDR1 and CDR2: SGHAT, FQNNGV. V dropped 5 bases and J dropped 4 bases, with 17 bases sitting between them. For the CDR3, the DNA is TGTGCCAGCAGCCAGAGCGGCCCCTCTATTAATGAAAAACTGTTTTTT. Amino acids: CASSQSGPSINEKLFF.

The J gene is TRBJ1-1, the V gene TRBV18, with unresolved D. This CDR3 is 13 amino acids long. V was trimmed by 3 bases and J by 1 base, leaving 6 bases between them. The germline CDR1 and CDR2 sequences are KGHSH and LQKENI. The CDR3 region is CASSPQENTEAFF. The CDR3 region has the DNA TGTGCCAGCTCACCGCAGGAGAACACTGAAGCTTTCTTT.

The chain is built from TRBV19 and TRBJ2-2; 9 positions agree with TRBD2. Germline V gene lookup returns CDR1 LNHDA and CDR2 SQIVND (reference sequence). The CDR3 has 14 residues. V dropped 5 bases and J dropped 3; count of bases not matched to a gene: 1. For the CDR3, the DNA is TGTGCCAGTAGTCGGACTAGCGACACCGGGGAGCTGTTTTTT. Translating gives CASSRTSDTGELFF.

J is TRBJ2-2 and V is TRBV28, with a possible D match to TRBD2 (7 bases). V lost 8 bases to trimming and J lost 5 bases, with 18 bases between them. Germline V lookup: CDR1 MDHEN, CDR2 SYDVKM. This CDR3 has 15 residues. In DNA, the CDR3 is TGTGCCAGCCTACGTGGGGGCGGGGGTACCGGGGAGCTGTTTTTT. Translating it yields CASLRGGGGTGELFF.

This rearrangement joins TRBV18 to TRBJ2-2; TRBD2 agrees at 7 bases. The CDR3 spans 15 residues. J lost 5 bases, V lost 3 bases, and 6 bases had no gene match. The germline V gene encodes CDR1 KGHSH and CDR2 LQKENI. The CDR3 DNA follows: TGTGCCAGCTCACCGACGGAGGGAGGGACCGGGGAGCTGTTTTTT. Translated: CASSPTEGGTGELFF.

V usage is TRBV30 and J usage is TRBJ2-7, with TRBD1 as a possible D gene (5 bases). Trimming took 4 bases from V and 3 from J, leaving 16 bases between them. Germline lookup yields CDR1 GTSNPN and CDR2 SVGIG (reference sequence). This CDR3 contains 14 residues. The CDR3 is CAWKNPQANYEQYF. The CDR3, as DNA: TGTGCCTGGAAGAATCCACAGGCCAACTACGAGCAGTACTTC. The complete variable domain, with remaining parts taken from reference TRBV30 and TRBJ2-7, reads SQTIHQWPATLVQPVGSPLSLECTVEGTSNPNLYWYRQAAGRGLQLLFYSVGIGQISSEVPQNLSASRPQDRQFILSSKKLLLSDSGFYLCAWKNPQANYEQYFGPGTRLTVT.

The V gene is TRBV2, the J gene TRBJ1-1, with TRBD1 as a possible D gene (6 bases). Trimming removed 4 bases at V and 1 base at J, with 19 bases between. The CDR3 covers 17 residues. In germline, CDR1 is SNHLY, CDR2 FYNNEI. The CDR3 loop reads CASSAVYRVGANTEAFF. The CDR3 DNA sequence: TGTGCCAGCAGTGCGGTTTACAGGGTTGGGGCGAACACTGAAGCTTTCTTT. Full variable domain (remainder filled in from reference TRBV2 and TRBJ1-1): EPEVTQTPSHQVTQMGQEVILRCVPISNHLYFYWYRQILGQKVEFLVSFYNNEISEKSEIFDDQFSVERPDGSNFTLKIRSTKLEDSAMYFCASSAVYRVGANTEAFFGQGTRLTVV.

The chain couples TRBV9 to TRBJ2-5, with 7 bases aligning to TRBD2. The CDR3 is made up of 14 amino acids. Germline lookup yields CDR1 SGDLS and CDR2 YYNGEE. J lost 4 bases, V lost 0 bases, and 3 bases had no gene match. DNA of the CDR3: TGTGCCAGCAGCGTAGCTTCGGGAGGAGAGACCCAGTACTTC. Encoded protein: CASSVASGGETQYF.

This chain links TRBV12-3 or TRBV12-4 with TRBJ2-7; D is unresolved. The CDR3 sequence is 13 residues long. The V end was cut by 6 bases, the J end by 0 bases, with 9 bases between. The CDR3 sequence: CASSPTSSYEQYF. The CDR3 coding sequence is TGTGCCAGCAGCCCTACCTCCTCCTACGAGCAGTACTTC.

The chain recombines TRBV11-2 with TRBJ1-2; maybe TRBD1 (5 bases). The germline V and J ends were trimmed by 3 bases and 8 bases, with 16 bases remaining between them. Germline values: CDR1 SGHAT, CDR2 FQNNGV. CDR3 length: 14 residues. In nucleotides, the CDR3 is TGTGCCAGCAGCTTGTCGGGCAAGGGGAAAGGCTACACCTTC. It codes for CASSLSGKGKGYTF.

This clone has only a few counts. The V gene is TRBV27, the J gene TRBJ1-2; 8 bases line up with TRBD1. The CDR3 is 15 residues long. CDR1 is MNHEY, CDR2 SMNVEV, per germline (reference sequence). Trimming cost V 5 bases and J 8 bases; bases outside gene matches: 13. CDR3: CASSRLLDRATGYTF. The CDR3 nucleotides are TGTGCCAGCAGTCGCCTACTGGACAGGGCTACGGGCTACACCTTC.

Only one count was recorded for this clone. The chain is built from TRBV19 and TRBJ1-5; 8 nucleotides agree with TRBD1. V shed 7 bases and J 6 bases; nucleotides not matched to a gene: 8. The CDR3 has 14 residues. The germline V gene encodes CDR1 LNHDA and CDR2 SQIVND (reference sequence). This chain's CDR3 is CASTGQGGVQPQHF. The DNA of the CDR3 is TGTGCCAGTACCGGACAGGGTGGGGTTCAGCCCCAGCATTTT.

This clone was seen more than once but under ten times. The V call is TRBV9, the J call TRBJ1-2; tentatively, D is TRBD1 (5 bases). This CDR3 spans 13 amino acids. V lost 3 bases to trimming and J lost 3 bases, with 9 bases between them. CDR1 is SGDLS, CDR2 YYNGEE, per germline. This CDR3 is CASSAGEDYGYTF. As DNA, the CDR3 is TGTGCCAGCAGCGCGGGGGAGGACTATGGCTACACCTTC.

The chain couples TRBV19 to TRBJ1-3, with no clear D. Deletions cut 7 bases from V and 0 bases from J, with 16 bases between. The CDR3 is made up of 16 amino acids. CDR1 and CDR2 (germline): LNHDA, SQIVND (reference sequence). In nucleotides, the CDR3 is TGTGCCAGTAAGACGGGAATTGGATCCTCTGGAAACACCATATATTTT. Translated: CASKTGIGSSGNTIYF.

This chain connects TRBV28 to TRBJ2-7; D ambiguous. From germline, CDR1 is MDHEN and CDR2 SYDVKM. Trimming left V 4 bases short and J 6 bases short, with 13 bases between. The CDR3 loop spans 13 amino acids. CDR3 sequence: CASSSASPPEQYF. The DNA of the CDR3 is TGTGCCAGCAGTTCAGCGAGCCCCCCCGAGCAGTACTTC.

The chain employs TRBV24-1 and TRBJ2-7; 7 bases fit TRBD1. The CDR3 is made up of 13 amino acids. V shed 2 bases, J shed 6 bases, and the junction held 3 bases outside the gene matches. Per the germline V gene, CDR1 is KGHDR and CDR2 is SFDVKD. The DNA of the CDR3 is TGTGCCACCAGTGATTCTGACAGGGCCGAGCAGTACTTC. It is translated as CATSDSDRAEQYF.

The CDR3 DNA reads as TGTGCCAGCAGCTTGACAGGGGTCTTGGTCGGGGAGCTGTTTTTT. Amino acids: CASSLTGVLVGELFF. The V and J genes are TRBV5-4 and TRBJ2-2; 7 positions agree with TRBD1. CDR1 is SGHNT, CDR2 YYREEE, per germline (reference sequence). The CDR3 extends over 15 amino acids. V shed 1 base and J 7 bases; nucleotides not matched to a gene: 7.